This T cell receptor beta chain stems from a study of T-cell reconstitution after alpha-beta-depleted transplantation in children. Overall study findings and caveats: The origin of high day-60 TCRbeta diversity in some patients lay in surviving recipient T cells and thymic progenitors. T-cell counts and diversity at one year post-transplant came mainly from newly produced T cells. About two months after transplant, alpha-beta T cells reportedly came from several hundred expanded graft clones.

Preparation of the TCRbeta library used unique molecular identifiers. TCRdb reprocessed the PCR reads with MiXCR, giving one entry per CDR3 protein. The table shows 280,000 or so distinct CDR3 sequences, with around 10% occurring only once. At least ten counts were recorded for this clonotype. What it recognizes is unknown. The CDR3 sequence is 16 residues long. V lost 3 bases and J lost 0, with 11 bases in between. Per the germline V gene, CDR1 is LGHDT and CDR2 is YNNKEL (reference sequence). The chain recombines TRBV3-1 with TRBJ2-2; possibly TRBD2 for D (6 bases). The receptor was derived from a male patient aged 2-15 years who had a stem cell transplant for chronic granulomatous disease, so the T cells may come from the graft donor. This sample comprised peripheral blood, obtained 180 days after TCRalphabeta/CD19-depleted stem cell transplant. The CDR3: CASSHGGATNTGELFF. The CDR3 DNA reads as TGTGCCAGCAGCCACGGGGGAGCCACGAACACCGGGGAGCTGTTTTTT.